This is a list of T cell receptor beta chains from one sample in a study of T cells after yellow fever vaccination. A single record per CDR3 protein comes from TCRdb applying MiXCR to the 5' RACE reads. The data hold hundreds of thousands of distinct CDR3 sequences, with approximately 13% observed a single time. This material consisted of PBMCs, taken on the day of the yellow fever booster vaccination. The receptors derive from a man aged 30 to 39 who received the YFV17D yellow fever vaccine. The CDR3 runs from the conserved cysteine through the conserved F or W. Fields, in order: CDR3 DNA, CDR3 protein, V gene, D gene, clone size, J gene. The D gene is left open where the match is weak. Rows give clone size only sometimes, using once, few, many, or a class for an expanded clone.

TGTGCCAGCAGCCAGGGGACAACCCGGTCGGGCTACACCTTC CASSQGTTRSGYTF TRBV11-1 - - TRBJ1-2
TGCAGTGCTGCTAACAATGAGCAGTTCTTC CSAANNEQFF TRBV20-1 - few TRBJ2-1
TGTGCCAGCAGTTCCACAGGGCCGACAGATACGCAGTATTTT CASSSTGPTDTQYF TRBV7-2 - - TRBJ2-3
TGCAGCGTTGAGACGGGAGGGGGCTACGAGCAGTACTTC CSVETGGGYEQYF TRBV29-1 TRBD2 few TRBJ2-7
TGTGCCACCAGCAGGACTAGTTACAATGAGCAGTTCTTC CATSRTSYNEQFF TRBV15 - - TRBJ2-1
TGTGCCAGCAGCGTAGGGGTTAGTAGCAATCAGCCCCAGCATTTT CASSVGVSSNQPQHF TRBV9 - few TRBJ1-5
TGCAGTGCTGAGGGTCCTAGCGGGAGGGACGGGGGCTACGAGCAGTACTTC CSAEGPSGRDGGYEQYF TRBV20-1 TRBD2 - TRBJ2-7
TGTGCCAGCAGGGAACTCGGGGTCCAAGAGACCCAGTACTTC CASRELGVQETQYF TRBV11-2 - few TRBJ2-5
TGTGCCAGCAGCCGTCACGATGGGCCGGGATCAGATACGCAGTATTTT CASSRHDGPGSDTQYF TRBV28 - few TRBJ2-3
TGCAGCGCCGGGACAGGGAGAAACGAGCAGTACTTC CSAGTGRNEQYF TRBV29-1 TRBD1 few TRBJ2-7
TGTGCCAGCAGCCAAGATCATCAATATAATTCACCCCTCCACTTT CASSQDHQYNSPLHF TRBV4-2 - few TRBJ1-6
TGTGCCAGCAGTTTACTAGCGGGAACAGAGACCCAGTACTTC CASSLLAGTETQYF TRBV12-3/TRBV12-4 TRBD2 few TRBJ2-5
TGTGCCAGCAGCCAAGTATCACGAGGAGAGCAGTACTTC CASSQVSRGEQYF TRBV3-1 - - TRBJ2-7
TGCAGCGTTGGCGGGGGTAGCTCCTACGAGCAGTACTTC CSVGGGSSYEQYF TRBV29-1 TRBD2 - TRBJ2-7
TGTGCCAGCAGCTTATTAGGGGAAGGTTTCGAGCAGTACTTC CASSLLGEGFEQYF TRBV7-3 - few TRBJ2-7
TGTGCCAGCAGCTTCGCGCCCCAGTCCGGGGAGCTGTTTTTT CASSFAPQSGELFF TRBV7-3 - - TRBJ2-2
TGTGCCAGCAGCCCAAGGCGAGCGGAGCGAGGCGGGGAGCTGTTTTTT CASSPRRAERGGELFF TRBV7-9 - few TRBJ2-2
TGTGCCACCAGGGCAGGAGGTCGCACCGGGGAGCTGTTTTTT CATRAGGRTGELFF TRBV15 - - TRBJ2-2
TGCAGTGCCGCCAACTTAGCGGGAGTTTCCAATGAGCAGTTCTTC CSAANLAGVSNEQFF TRBV20-1 TRBD2 few TRBJ2-1
TGTGCCAGCACAATAGCCGGACAGAACACTGAAGCTTTCTTT CASTIAGQNTEAFF TRBV12-3/TRBV12-4 - - TRBJ1-1
TGCGCCAGCAGTGAGACAGGAGGGATTTCCTACGAGCAGTACTTC CASSETGGISYEQYF TRBV10-2 - - TRBJ2-7
TGTGCCAGCAGCTTATCCACCCTTAGCGGGCTACTGTACAATGAGCAGTTCTTC CASSLSTLSGLLYNEQFF TRBV6-5 TRBD2 few TRBJ2-1
TGTGCCAGCAGCGGGGGGACAGGGACGAGTGAGCAGTTCTTC CASSGGTGTSEQFF TRBV9 TRBD1 - TRBJ2-1
TGTGCCAGCAGCTCCCCCCAAGATACGCAGTATTTT CASSSPQDTQYF TRBV12-3/TRBV12-4 - few TRBJ2-3
TGTGCCAGCAGCCCCCTCTTCGGAGGGAGTGGAACCGGGGAGCTGTTTTTT CASSPLFGGSGTGELFF TRBV5-6 - many TRBJ2-2
TGCGCCAGCCGGGACAGGGATTATGGCTACACCTTC CASRDRDYGYTF TRBV4-3 TRBD1 - TRBJ1-2
TGTGCCACCACCCTAGGGAATGAGCAGTTCTTC CATTLGNEQFF TRBV12-3/TRBV12-4 - - TRBJ2-1
TGCGCCAGCAGCTGGGATACTAGCGGGAACACCGGGGAGCTGTTTTTT CASSWDTSGNTGELFF TRBV5-1 TRBD2 few TRBJ2-2
TGTGCCAGCAGTGATGTGGCAGGACAAATTTTCGCCCTGGGGAATCAGCCCCAGCATTTT CASSDVAGQIFALGNQPQHF TRBV2 - medium-sized TRBJ1-5
TGTGCCAGCAGAAGGGACAGCTCTAGCACAGATACGCAGTATTTT CASRRDSSSTDTQYF TRBV5-4 TRBD1 - TRBJ2-3
TGTGCCAGCAGCCCGGACGGATTCTACGAGCAGTACTTC CASSPDGFYEQYF TRBV7-2 - many TRBJ2-7
TGCAGTGCTAACCCCCCCGACGGAGGCACAGATACGCAGTATTTT CSANPPDGGTDTQYF TRBV20-1 - - TRBJ2-3
TGCGCCAGCAGCTCCCAGGAGGCCAACGTCCTGACTTTC CASSSQEANVLTF TRBV5-1 - - TRBJ2-6
TGTGCCAGCAGGGGAGGCGGTTTGGCACAAGAGACCCAGTACTTC CASRGGGLAQETQYF TRBV28 - - TRBJ2-5
TGCGCCAGCAGGGCAACAGGGGGCCGCGGTTGGTCACCCCTCCACTTT CASRATGGRGWSPLHF TRBV5-1 TRBD1 - TRBJ1-6
TGCAGCGTGTGGCAGGGGGTGAACACTGAAGCTTTCTTT CSVWQGVNTEAFF TRBV29-1 TRBD1 few TRBJ1-1
TGTGCGACTAAGCAGGGGAGTACTAACTATGGCTACACCTTC CATKQGSTNYGYTF TRBV10-3 - many TRBJ1-2
TGTGCCAGCAGCCCACTAGCGGCCTACGAGCAGTACTTC CASSPLAAYEQYF TRBV7-9 TRBD2 many TRBJ2-7
TGCAGCGTTGAACGGGACAGAACTAGCGGGAGATGGGACAATGAGCAGTTCTTC CSVERDRTSGRWDNEQFF TRBV29-1 TRBD2 few TRBJ2-1
TGTGCCAGCAGTCCTTTCCGGGACAGCAATTCACCCCTCCACTTT CASSPFRDSNSPLHF TRBV6-1 TRBD1 - TRBJ1-6
TGTGCCAGCAGTGAAGAGGGCCAGAGGGTCGCCTTC CASSEEGQRVAF TRBV2 - - TRBJ1-2
TGTGCCACCAGTGAACCCGGGACTACCCCTCGATTTTACTTC CATSEPGTTPRFYF TRBV24-1 TRBD2 few TRBJ2-5
TGTGCCAGCAGCTTGGTGTCCACAAGGTCCGGGGAGCTGTTTTTT CASSLVSTRSGELFF TRBV5-6 - many TRBJ2-2
TGTGCCAGCAGTTTAGAGGGGAAGGGCTACTACGAGCAGTACTTC CASSLEGKGYYEQYF TRBV12-3/TRBV12-4 - - TRBJ2-7
TGTGCCAGCAGCCAGTCCCACGGGGGGCGTAGGGGCACCGGGGAGCTGTTTTTT CASSQSHGGRRGTGELFF TRBV11-2 - - TRBJ2-2
TGTGCCAGCAGTTTATCGAGATCGGGGACTTCCCTTGGGGAGACCCAGTACTTC CASSLSRSGTSLGETQYF TRBV27 - few TRBJ2-5
TGTGCCAGCAGAAGTCCACACTCCTACGAGCAGTACTTC CASRSPHSYEQYF TRBV25-1 - - TRBJ2-7
TGTGCCAGCAGACTTGGACTAGCCAATGAGCAGTTCTTC CASRLGLANEQFF TRBV11-2 TRBD2 few TRBJ2-1
TGTGCCATCTCCGATGGGCATGAGGGACCTACTGAAGCTTTCTTT CAISDGHEGPTEAFF TRBV10-3 - - TRBJ1-1
TGCAGCGTAAAGGGAAAACTAGCGGGCCGTGAGCAGTACTTC CSVKGKLAGREQYF TRBV29-1 TRBD2 few TRBJ2-7
TGTGCCAGCAGCTTAGCTGGGACTAGCGGGCCATCGAACACCGGGGAGCTGTTTTTT CASSLAGTSGPSNTGELFF TRBV7-2 TRBD2 few TRBJ2-2
TGTGCCAGCGTAGACCCGGGACTCAACGGCGAGCAGTACTTC CASVDPGLNGEQYF TRBV28 - many TRBJ2-7